This T cell receptor beta chain came from a study of blood T cell repertoires in COVID-19. This CDR3 spans 13 amino acids. The junction had 5 bases not matched to a gene; V was cut back by 3 bases and J by 8 bases. Original handling: By means of reference gene primer amplification, nucleated cell counts were estimated. The assay was immunoSEQ multiplex PCR, and TCRdb's table has in-frame clones only and misses some. V and J calls and clone size are copied from that table; D and trimming were computed from the DNA. The table shows 65,000 to 90,000 clones, with about 80% occurring only once. The material sequenced was peripheral blood. This clonotype was sampled from an older woman with acute or convalescent COVID-19. The chain couples TRBV12-3 or TRBV12-4 to TRBJ1-2, with TRBD1 matching 8 bases. The CDR3 region has the DNA TGTGCCAGCAGTTTCGGACAGGGAGGCGGCTACACCTTC. Translating it yields CASSFGQGGGYTF.